This TCR beta chain was sequenced during a study of tumor-infiltrating lymphocytes in primary liver carcinoma. Study observations and caveats: Only about 7-24% of top clones were detected in all five tumor regions.

This clonotype has only a few counts. The antigen is not known. For each extraction, RNA and DNA were obtained together from around 18-30 mg of unsorted bulk tissue. Chronic HBV infection was present, with no prior treatment. Priming with a constant-region primer yielded TCR beta cDNA from around 0.45 ug total RNA. It was through three nested multiplex PCR rounds of slightly modified ARM-PCR that TCR beta libraries arose. Running 10 cycles apiece, the first two PCR rounds relied on TRBV1-TRBV30 forward primers together with a C-beta reverse primer. TCRdb re-called the multiplex PCR reads through MiXCR, storing one row per CDR3 protein. Altogether roughly 50,000 distinct CDR3 sequences are present, about 80% being singletons, with the ten largest covering about 26%. The V segment lost 5 bases and the J segment 3 bases; nucleotides outside the gene matches: 5. CDR1 is DFQATT, CDR2 SNEGSKA, per germline (reference sequence). The CDR3 loop spans 15 amino acids.

This chain joins TRBV20-1 and TRBJ2-1, with 12 bases fitting TRBD2. What was sequenced was liver tumor tissue from sampling region 2. Noted subset: tumor region T2, inferior pole. This clonotype was obtained from a man in his forties or fifties with primary liver carcinoma and hepatitis B virus infection. The CDR3 DNA follows: TGCAGTGCTCCTCGGACTAGCGGGGACTACAATGAGCAGTTCTTC. Residues: CSAPRTSGDYNEQFF.